These 6 T cell receptor beta chains came from one sample sequenced in a study of human T cells and chemical hapten exposure. TCRdb independently ran MiXCR on the RACE reads; one entry per CDR3 protein. The sample carries roughly 160,000 distinct CDR3 sequences, more than 14% recorded once. This sample's time point: patch test 1, 2 weeks after DPC sensitization. Stated treatment: therapeutic diphenylcyclopropenone sensitization with weekly scalp DPC. The specimen comprised whole blood, sampled in connection with sensitization to the hapten diphenylcyclopropenone (DPC). These receptor sequences come from a woman aged 25 to 39 with alopecia areata. Some clones in this sample may be carry-over from other donors' samples.

In DNA, the CDR3 is TGTGCCAGCTCACCAGGGACTAGCGGGGGGGCCTTCTACAATGAGCAGTTCTTC. Translation: CASSPGTSGGAFYNEQFF. The chain uses TRBV18 and TRBJ2-1; TRBD2 matches 16 bases. The CDR3 loop spans 18 amino acids. The J segment lost 3 bases and the V segment lost 2 bases, leaving 4 bases of the junction unmatched. Germline CDR1 reads KGHSH; CDR2 reads LQKENI.

The chain carries TRBV27 and TRBJ2-5, with D hard to call. There are 14 residues in the CDR3. The germline V gene encodes CDR1 MNHEY and CDR2 SMNVEV (reference sequence). V dropped 5 bases and J dropped 5 bases, with 15 bases sitting between them. CDR3 protein: CASSGPPYGETQYF. The CDR3 bases are TGTGCCAGCAGTGGCCCCCCCTACGGGGAGACCCAGTACTTC.

The chain recombines TRBV4-1 with TRBJ2-3, with D perhaps TRBD2 (6 bases). V dropped 0 bases and J dropped 2 bases, with 15 bases sitting between them. The CDR3 totals 17 residues. Per germline, CDR1 MGHRA and CDR2 YSYEKL. CDR3 nucleotide sequence: TGCGCCAGCAGCCAAGATTTGGATAGCGGACACACAGATACGCAGTATTTT. Translated, it gives CASSQDLDSGHTDTQYF.

The chain carries TRBV6-2 or TRBV6-3 and TRBJ1-6, with a possible D match to TRBD1 (5 bases). The germline V and J ends were trimmed by 6 bases and 8 bases, with 14 bases remaining between them. This CDR3 comprises 14 residues. Germline V lookup: CDR1 MNHEY, CDR2 SVGEGT. The CDR3 DNA reads as TGTGCCAGCAGACGGACGGGGGATTATTCACCCCTCCACTTT. Its translation is CASRRTGDYSPLHF.

In its sample, this clonotype was seen many times. V gene TRBV6-5 combines with J gene TRBJ2-5, with TRBD2 matching 7 bases. CDR1 is MNHEY and CDR2 is SVGAGI in the germline V gene. This CDR3 contains 17 residues. The junction had 18 bases not matched to a gene; V was cut back by 6 bases and J by 5 bases. CDR3 protein: CASSSYASGIGSETQYF. In DNA, the CDR3 is TGTGCCAGCAGCTCGTATGCCAGCGGGATAGGGTCGGAGACCCAGTACTTC.

The V and J genes are TRBV7-6 and TRBJ2-7, with unresolved D. Trimming shortened V by 5 bases and J by 2 bases, and 10 bases separated the two germline ends. The CDR3 has 13 amino acids. Germline CDR1 is SGHVS and CDR2 is FNYEAQ. DNA of the CDR3: TGTGCCAGCAGCCCCGGGTCGACCTACGAGCAGTACTTC. It translates to CASSPGSTYEQYF.